Each of the 10 T cell receptor beta chains below was sequenced from the same sample in a study of blood T cell repertoires in COVID-19. Generated by immunoSEQ multiplex PCR, the TCRdb table keeps only in-frame clones and is missing some. The sample carries hundreds of thousands of clones, 89% recorded once. The sample was peripheral blood. The receptors derive from a man aged 18 to 35 with COVID-19, enrolled during active disease.

The chain combines TRBV2 with TRBJ2-1, with TRBD2 matching over 7 bases. CDR3 length equals 15 residues. Germline loops: CDR1 SNHLY, CDR2 FYNNEI. Trimming removed 7 bases from V and 0 bases from J; junction bases left unmatched: 6. The CDR3: CASTLAETSYNEQFF. DNA of the CDR3: TGTGCCAGCACCCTAGCGGAGACCTCCTACAATGAGCAGTTCTTC.

This chain uses TRBV7-8 with TRBJ1-4; TRBD1 matches at 7 bases. Trimming removed 5 bases from V and 11 bases from J; junction bases left unmatched: 11. Germline-derived CDR1 and CDR2 are SGHVS and FQNEAQ. This CDR3 spans 14 amino acids. CDR3 bases: TGTGCCAGCAGCCTCACGACGACAGGGAATAAACTGTTTTTT. As protein: CASSLTTTGNKLFF.

The V gene is TRBV7-3, the J gene TRBJ2-5; a weak D match, TRBD1 (6 bases). The CDR3 extends over 13 amino acids. Trimming pared 4 bases from V and 6 bases from J, leaving 12 bases between. The germline gives CDR1 SGHTA, CDR2 FQGTGA. The CDR3 bases are TGTGCCAGCAGCTCCGGGACAAGAAAGACCCAGTACTTC. Protein: CASSSGTRKTQYF.

The rearrangement links TRBV11-2 to TRBJ2-1, with TRBD2 identical over 9 bases. The trim removed 0 bases at V and 8 bases at J, leaving 5 bases unmatched. Germline-derived CDR1 and CDR2 are SGHAT and FQNNGV. This CDR3 has 15 residues. CDR3 coding DNA: TGTGCCAGCAGCTTAGAAGCTAGCGGGGTCCATGAGCAGTTCTTC. It encodes CASSLEASGVHEQFF.

The chain uses TRBV24-1 and TRBJ2-5, with 7 bases identical to TRBD1. Trimming at V came to 4 bases and at J to 7 bases, leaving 8 bases not matched to a gene. The V gene's germline CDR1 is KGHDR and CDR2 SFDVKD. This CDR3 region has 14 residues. The CDR3 region has the DNA TGTGCCACCAGTGACTCAGACAGGGTCGGGACCCAGTACTTC. Amino acid sequence: CATSDSDRVGTQYF.

The genes are TRBV18 and TRBJ2-1, with 11 bases matching TRBD1. The germline V gene encodes CDR1 KGHSH and CDR2 LQKENI. After removal of 5 bases from V and 5 bases from J, the junction contained 2 bases not matched to a gene. The CDR3 is 14 amino acids. Here the CDR3 DNA reads TGTGCCAGCTCAAAGGGACAGGGGGACAATGAGCAGTTCTTC. It is translated as CASSKGQGDNEQFF.

J is TRBJ1-1 and V is TRBV5-6; D is unclear. This CDR3 region has 15 residues. Germline values: CDR1 SGHDT, CDR2 YYEEEE. Between the trimmed V and J ends, which lost 0 bases and 3 bases, there was a span of 12 bases. The CDR3 DNA is TGTGCCAGCAGCTTGGCTTCGGTGAGGTACACTGAAGCTTTCTTT. It specifies CASSLASVRYTEAFF. Full variable domain (outside the CDR3, taken from reference TRBV5-6 and TRBJ1-1): DAGVTQSPTHLIKTRGQQVTLRCSPKSGHDTVSWYQQALGQGPQFIFQYYEEEERQRGNFPDRFSGHQFPNYSSELNVNALLLGDSALYLCASSLASVRYTEAFFGQGTRLTVV.

V is TRBV6-4 and J is TRBJ2-3; TRBD1 aligns across 12 bases. Trimming took 6 bases from V and 4 from J; bases not matched to a gene: 17. The CDR3 length is 19 residues. CDR1 is MRHNA, CDR2 SNTAGT, per germline. CDR3 amino acids: CASRPLPGTGGGSADTQYF. The CDR3 region has the DNA TGTGCCAGCAGACCCCTCCCGGGGACAGGGGGCGGGTCCGCAGATACGCAGTATTTT.

The CDR3 loop reads CASRYPGRGNTGELFF. DNA of the CDR3: TGCGCCAGCAGATATCCGGGAAGAGGAAACACCGGGGAGCTGTTTTTT. The rearrangement uses TRBV5-1 and TRBJ2-2; D might be TRBD2 (5 bases). The CDR3 covers 16 residues. The V and J ends lost 5 bases and 2 bases respectively, with 16 bases between them. Germline assignment: CDR1 SGHRS and CDR2 YFSETQ.

The chain joins TRBV11-3 to TRBJ2-2; 9 bases are shared with TRBD2. Trimming cost V 5 bases and J 5 bases; bases outside gene matches: 6. This CDR3 comprises 15 residues. Germline lookup yields CDR1 SGHNT and CDR2 YENEEA. The CDR3 is CASSRRRGGTGELFF. The DNA of the CDR3 is TGTGCCAGCAGCCGACGGCGGGGGGGTACCGGGGAGCTGTTTTTT. Full variable domain (missing parts from reference TRBV11-3 and TRBJ2-2): EAGVVQSPRYKIIEKKQPVAFWCNPISGHNTLYWYLQNLGQGPELLIRYENEEAVDDSQLPKDRFSAERLKGVDSTLKIQPAELGDSAVYLCASSRRRGGTGELFFGEGSRLTVL.